This TCR beta chain was retrieved from a study of blood T cell repertoires in COVID-19. Study context: Sites across the United States, Italy and Spain contributed samples from acute and convalescent COVID-19. The cDNA or gDNA used as material had been derived from T cells, B-cell-depleted T cells, or PBMCs.

The CDR3 spans 16 residues. The V and J ends lost 5 bases and 2 bases respectively, with 15 bases between them. From germline, CDR1 is SGHAT and CDR2 FQDESV (reference sequence). Original analysis: Nucleated cell counts were estimated from reference gene primer amplification. This table comes from immunoSEQ multiplex PCR, and its TCRdb copy is limited to in-frame clones, with some not included. From that table come the V and J calls and clone size; the DNA was used to work out D and trimming. The repertoire includes 9,500 to 15,000 clones, approximately 85% of them detected once, and around 4% sits in the top ten. This clone was counted a few times.

The source is a woman between 55 and 75 years old with acute or convalescent COVID-19. The source material was peripheral blood. The V gene is TRBV11-1, the J gene TRBJ2-2; D might be TRBD1 (6 bases). CDR3 DNA: TGTGCCAGCAGCCCAGGTTGGACAGCTAACACCGGGGAGCTGTTTTTT. This translates into CASSPGWTANTGELFF.